The TCR beta chain described here comes from a study of T cells expressing NK-cell markers (dated by TCRdb to 2020 to 2022). Turning to the overall study: TCR beta-chain repertoires were profiled in sorted CD3+CD56+NKG2C+, CD3+CD56+NKG2C- and CD3+CD56-NKG2C+ T-cell subsets from fewer than 10 donors. The study sequenced eight donors, all healthy volunteers chosen at random: three men and five women. Sequencing of the libraries produced 2 x 150 bp reads on Illumina HiSeq 2000/2500, MiSeq or NextSeq. Among the eight sequenced donors, seven were HCMV-seropositive and one was HCMV-seronegative.

Taken from the germline V gene, the CDR1 and CDR2 loops are ENHRY and SYGVKD. The CDR3 contains 15 residues, cysteine and phenylalanine counted. No DNA has been recorded. These reads were obtained on an Illumina HiSeq 2000. The TCR beta cDNA libraries were made using 5'RACE template switching, a step that added both a universal primer site and unique molecular identifiers. Synthesis of cDNA was primed from the TCR beta constant segment and was followed by two consecutive PCR amplification steps. Under the source paper's analysis protocol: Reads were demultiplexed and grouped by UMI with MIGEC, and clonotypes were assembled and quantified with MiTCR. To exclude erroneous sequences, any TCR cDNA sequence not supported by at least two reads was discarded. The tcR package was used for downstream repertoire analysis, and clonotypes were matched between fractions using CDR3 nucleotide sequence together with V segment. VDJmatch was used to annotate antigen specificity against VDJdb, with one amino acid substitution in CDR3 permitted. With the reads reprocessed by TCRdb, a single entry stands for each CDR3 protein sequence and no DNA is reported. The V and J calls shown here were made by TCRdb, not taken from the authors' results. This sample's table contains around 380,000 distinct CDR3 sequences. The ten biggest clones cover about 10% of the sample.

As to this clonotype: It lacks a known antigen.

What the work shows at the level of the full study, not this receptor alone: In more than five donors, the dominant CD3+CD56+NKG2C+ clonotypes were found to rank among the top 10 CD8+ clonotypes and to make up about 1.0-7.5% of CD8+ T cells. Those dominant clonotypes were again the most abundant among CD3+CD56-NKG2C+ cells in a few donors, at about 28.3-60.1%. Whether the expanded NKG2C-expressing T cell clones were specific for HCMV antigens remained unclear.

HCMV serostatus was determined by detecting HCMV-specific IgG in serum with a commercial ELISA kit. Peripheral blood mononuclear cells were isolated from blood by Ficoll density gradient centrifugation. Sequencing was performed on blood T cells: a sorted CD56 or NKG2C T cell subset, CD4+ or CD8+ T cells, or bulk PBMC T cells (not recorded which). The chain employs TRBV10-3 and TRBJ2-1; TCRdb reports TRBD1, a call that lacks DNA to check it against. The TCR sequence derives from a woman in her forties or fifties in good health. Donor details come from another sample of the same person, matched by shared clones. CDR3 protein: CAISQDSKLYNEQFF.